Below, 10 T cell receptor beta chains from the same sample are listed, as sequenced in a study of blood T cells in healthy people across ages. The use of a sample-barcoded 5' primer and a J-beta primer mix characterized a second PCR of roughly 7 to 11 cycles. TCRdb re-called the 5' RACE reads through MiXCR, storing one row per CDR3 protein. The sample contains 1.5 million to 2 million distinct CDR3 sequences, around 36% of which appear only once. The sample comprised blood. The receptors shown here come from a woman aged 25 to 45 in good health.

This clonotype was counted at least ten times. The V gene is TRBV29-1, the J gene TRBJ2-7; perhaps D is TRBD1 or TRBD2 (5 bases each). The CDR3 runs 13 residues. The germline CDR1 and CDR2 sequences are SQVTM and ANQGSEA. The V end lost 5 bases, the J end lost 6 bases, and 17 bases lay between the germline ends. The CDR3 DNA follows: TGCAGCGTTATCGGGACCCTTGCCAGCGAGCAGTACTTC. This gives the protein CSVIGTLASEQYF.

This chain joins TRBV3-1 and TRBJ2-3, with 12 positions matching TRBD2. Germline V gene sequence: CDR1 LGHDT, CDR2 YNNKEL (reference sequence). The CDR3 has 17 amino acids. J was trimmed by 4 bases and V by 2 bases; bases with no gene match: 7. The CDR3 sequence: CASSQILLAGGSDTQYF. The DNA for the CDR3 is TGTGCCAGCAGCCAAATACTACTAGCGGGGGGATCAGATACGCAGTATTTT.

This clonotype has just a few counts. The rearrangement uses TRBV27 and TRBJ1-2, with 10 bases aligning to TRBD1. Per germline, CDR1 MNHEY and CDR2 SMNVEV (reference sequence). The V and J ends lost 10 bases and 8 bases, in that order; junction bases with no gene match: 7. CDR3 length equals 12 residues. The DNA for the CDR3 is TGTGCCACGGGACAGGGGCCTCGGGGCTACACCTTC. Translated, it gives CATGQGPRGYTF.

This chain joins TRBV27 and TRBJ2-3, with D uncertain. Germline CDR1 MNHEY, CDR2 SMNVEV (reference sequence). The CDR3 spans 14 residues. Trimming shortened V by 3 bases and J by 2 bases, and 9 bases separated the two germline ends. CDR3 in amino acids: CASSFSSNTDTQYF. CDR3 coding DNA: TGTGCCAGCAGTTTTTCGTCAAACACAGATACGCAGTATTTT.

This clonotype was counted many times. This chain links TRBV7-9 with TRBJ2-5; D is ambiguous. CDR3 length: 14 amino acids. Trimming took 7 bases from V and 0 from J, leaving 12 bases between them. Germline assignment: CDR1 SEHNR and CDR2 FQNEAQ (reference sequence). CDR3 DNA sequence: TGTGCCAGCACTAAGAAGGCTTACCAAGAGACCCAGTACTTC. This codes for CASTKKAYQETQYF.

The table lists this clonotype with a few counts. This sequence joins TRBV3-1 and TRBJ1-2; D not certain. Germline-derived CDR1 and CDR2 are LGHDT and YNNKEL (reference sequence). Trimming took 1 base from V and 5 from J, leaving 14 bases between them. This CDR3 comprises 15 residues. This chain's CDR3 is CASSQGKTRAYGYTF. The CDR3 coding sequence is TGTGCCAGCAGCCAAGGAAAGACGAGGGCTTATGGCTACACCTTC.

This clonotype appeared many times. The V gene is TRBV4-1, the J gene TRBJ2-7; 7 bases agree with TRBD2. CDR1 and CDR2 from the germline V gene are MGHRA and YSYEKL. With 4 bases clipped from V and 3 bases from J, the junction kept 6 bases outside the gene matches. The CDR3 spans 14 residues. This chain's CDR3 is CASSPGTKIYEQYF. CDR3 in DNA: TGCGCCAGCAGCCCCGGGACTAAGATCTACGAGCAGTACTTC.

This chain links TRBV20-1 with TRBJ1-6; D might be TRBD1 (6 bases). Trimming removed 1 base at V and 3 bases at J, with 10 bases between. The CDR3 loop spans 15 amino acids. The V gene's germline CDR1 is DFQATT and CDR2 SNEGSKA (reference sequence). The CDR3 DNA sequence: TGCAGTGCTAGAGGGGGGCAGGGCTATAATTCACCCCTCCACTTT. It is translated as CSARGGQGYNSPLHF.

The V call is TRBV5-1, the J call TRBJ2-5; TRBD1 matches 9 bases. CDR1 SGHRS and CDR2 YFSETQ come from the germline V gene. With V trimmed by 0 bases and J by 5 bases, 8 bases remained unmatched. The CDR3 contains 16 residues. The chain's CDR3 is CASSLVTGGLSETQYF. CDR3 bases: TGCGCCAGCAGCTTGGTGACAGGGGGTCTCTCGGAGACCCAGTACTTC.

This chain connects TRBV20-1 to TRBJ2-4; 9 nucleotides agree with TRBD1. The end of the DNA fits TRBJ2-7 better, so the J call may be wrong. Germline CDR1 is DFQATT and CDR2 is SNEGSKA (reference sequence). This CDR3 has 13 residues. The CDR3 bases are TGCAGTGTCTGGGGGGACAGGGTCCGCGAGCAGTACTTC. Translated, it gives CSVWGDRVREQYF.